This is a list of T cell receptor beta chains from one sample in a study of blood T cell repertoires in COVID-19. TCRdb's table, derived via immunoSEQ multiplex PCR, lists solely in-frame clones and lacks some. The data show about 40,000 clones, around 81% seen once. Sequencing was done on a sample of peripheral blood. The origin of the receptors is a man aged 45-65 years with active COVID-19. CDR3s include the opening cysteine and the closing phenylalanine or tryptophan. D genes are given only for firm matches. Clone size is shown for a subset of rows, as once, few, many or a class of expanded clone.

NA,TRBV9,TRBJ2-1,NA,CASSGYRYNEQFF,TGTGCCAGCAGCGGATACAGATACAATGAGCAGTTCTTC
once,TRBV9,TRBJ2-3,NA,CASSLSTDTQYF,TGTGCCAGCAGCTTATCCACAGATACGCAGTATTTT
NA,TRBV28,TRBJ1-4,NA,CASSLGEGANEKLFF,TGTGCCAGCAGTTTAGGGGAGGGTGCTAATGAAAAACTGTTTTTT
NA,TRBV2,TRBJ2-7,NA,CASRTDSPPYEQYF,TGTGCCAGCAGGACCGACAGCCCTCCCTACGAGCAGTACTTC
NA,TRBV4-3,TRBJ2-2,NA,CASSHPLAGVTGELFF,TGCGCCAGCAGCCACCCCTTAGCAGGGGTCACCGGGGAGCTGTTTTTT
NA,TRBV18,TRBJ2-7,NA,CASSPPSHPYEQYF,TGTGCCAGCTCACCACCATCACATCCCTACGAGCAGTACTTC
NA,TRBV15,TRBJ1-4,TRBD1,CATSTLPGQGAGNEKLFF,TGTGCCACCAGCACACTGCCGGGACAGGGGGCGGGTAATGAAAAACTGTTTTTT
NA,TRBV13,TRBJ2-7,TRBD1,CASSPRRQGYEQYF,TGTGCCAGCAGCCCTCGACGACAGGGATACGAGCAGTACTTC
NA,TRBV7-3,TRBJ2-1,NA,CASSFQGNEQFF,TGTGCCAGCAGCTTCCAGGGGAATGAGCAGTTCTTC
few,TRBV7-3,TRBJ1-4,NA,CASSEKQGGKLFF,TGTGCCAGCAGCGAAAAACAGGGTGGAAAACTGTTTTTT
once,TRBV6-2/TRBV6-3,TRBJ2-3,NA,CASSYGSRGGNTQYF,TGTGCCAGCAGTTACGGCTCCAGGGGCGGAAATACGCAGTATTTT
few,TRBV28,TRBJ1-5,NA,CASSFSAGFRGQPQHF,TGTGCCAGCAGTTTTTCGGCAGGATTTAGGGGTCAGCCCCAGCATTTT
NA,TRBV7-3,TRBJ2-2,NA,CASSPSRANTGELFF,TGTGCCAGCAGCCCCTCCAGGGCCAACACCGGGGAGCTGTTTTTT
NA,TRBV11-2,TRBJ2-1,TRBD2,CASRQLAGVTHEQFF,TGTGCCAGCAGACAACTAGCGGGGGTCACGCATGAGCAGTTCTTC
once,TRBV19,TRBJ1-2,TRBD1,CASRTDRGYGYTF,TGTGCCAGTAGGACGGACAGGGGCTATGGCTACACCTTC
NA,TRBV7-2,TRBJ2-7,NA,CASSTAQPPYEQYF,TGTGCCAGCAGCACAGCACAACCTCCCTACGAGCAGTACTTC
NA,TRBV4-1,TRBJ2-1,TRBD2,CASSHQREGWDEQFF,TGCGCCAGCAGCCACCAGCGGGAGGGGTGGGATGAGCAGTTCTTC
NA,TRBV3-1/TRBV3-2,TRBJ2-7,TRBD2,CASSHRLAGKFYEQYF,TGTGCCAGCAGCCATAGACTAGCGGGGAAATTCTACGAGCAGTACTTC
NA,TRBV16,TRBJ2-1,NA,CASSPNGLLQFF,TGTGCCAGCAGCCCTAATGGGCTGCTGCAGTTCTTC
NA,TRBV7-9,TRBJ2-6,TRBD1,CASTSYRQGFSGANVLTF,TGTGCCAGCACTTCCTATCGACAGGGTTTTTCGGGGGCCAACGTCCTGACTTTC